What follows are 31 T cell receptor beta chains derived from one specimen sequenced in a study of blood T cell repertoires in COVID-19. Libraries were prepared by immunoSEQ multiplex PCR; TCRdb keeps only in-frame clonotypes and omits some of them. This table holds roughly 400,000 clones, roughly nine tenths found once. Sequenced material: PBMCs or T cells enriched from blood (not recorded which). These receptors were taken from a woman under 40 who had recovered from COVID-19.

This sequence joins TRBV9 and TRBJ2-1; D is possibly TRBD1 (5 bases). Germline lookup yields CDR1 SGDLS and CDR2 YYNGEE. Trimming pared 7 bases from V and 1 base from J, leaving 15 bases between. This CDR3 has 15 amino acids. The CDR3 is CASGAGAQSYNEQFF. The CDR3 DNA sequence: TGTGCCAGCGGGGCTGGAGCCCAATCCTACAATGAGCAGTTCTTC.

The chain employs TRBV11-2 and TRBJ2-1; the D gene is possibly TRBD2 (6 bases). There are 17 residues in the CDR3. Germline V CDR1 and CDR2: SGHAT, FQNNGV. V shed 6 bases and J shed 4 bases, with 22 bases lying between them. The CDR3 DNA reads TGTGCCAGCAGGCCCGATAACTGGGGGGAGAAATACAATGAGCAGTTCTTC. As protein: CASRPDNWGEKYNEQFF.

A single count supports this clone. The rearrangement uses TRBV10-3 and TRBJ1-2; D unclear. This CDR3 is 12 amino acids long. V shed 3 bases and J shed 7 bases, with 9 bases lying between them. The germline gives CDR1 ENHRY, CDR2 SYGVKD. CDR3 region: CAISDPTGGYTF. CDR3 in DNA: TGTGCCATCAGTGATCCAACGGGTGGCTACACCTTC.

The chain links TRBV5-1 to TRBJ2-3; perhaps TRBD1 as D (6 bases). The CDR3 contains 15 residues. Trimming took 5 bases from V and 3 from J, leaving 16 bases between them. Germline V gene lookup returns CDR1 SGHRS and CDR2 YFSETQ. CDR3: CASRVTGLGTDTQYF. CDR3 sequence (DNA): TGCGCCAGCAGGGTTACAGGGTTGGGAACAGATACGCAGTATTTT.

The chain uses TRBV30 and TRBJ2-3; 8 bases fit TRBD2. This CDR3 has 15 amino acids. Germline CDR1 reads GTSNPN; CDR2 reads SVGIG (reference sequence). V was pared by 3 bases and J by 6 bases, with 11 bases of the junction left unmatched. The CDR3 region is CAWRLPGTRYDTQYF. The CDR3 coding sequence is TGTGCCTGGAGATTGCCGGGGACTAGGTATGATACGCAGTATTTT.

V is TRBV11-3 and J is TRBJ2-2; 11 bases are a match to TRBD2. The CDR3 has 17 residues. With 4 bases clipped from V and 5 bases from J, the junction kept 9 bases outside the gene matches. The germline CDR1 and CDR2 sequences are SGHNT and YENEEA. CDR3 in DNA: TGTGCCAGCAGCTCGCAGCCCTCTAGCGGGAGGACCGGGGAGCTGTTTTTT. Amino acids: CASSSQPSSGRTGELFF.

V is TRBV9 and J is TRBJ1-6; 9 nucleotides line up with TRBD1. This CDR3 spans 15 amino acids. V lost 4 bases, J lost 8 bases, and 7 bases stayed unmatched. CDR1 and CDR2 from the germline V gene are SGDLS and YYNGEE. The CDR3 is CASSSWTGADSPLHF. CDR3 nucleotide sequence: TGTGCCAGCAGCTCGTGGACAGGGGCAGATTCACCCCTCCACTTT.

This chain links TRBV6-5 with TRBJ1-1, with TRBD1 as a possible D gene (5 bases). Trimming removed 6 bases at V and 11 bases at J, with 19 bases between. This CDR3 has 13 amino acids. Germline V lookup: CDR1 MNHEY, CDR2 SVGAGI. The CDR3: CASRSGAALAAFF. The CDR3 DNA follows: TGTGCCAGCAGGTCTGGGGCCGCGCTGGCGGCTTTCTTT.

This chain's CDR3 is CASSFPEAGTGGYEQYF. The CDR3 nucleotides read TGTGCCAGCAGTTTTCCCGAGGCCGGGACAGGGGGATACGAGCAGTACTTC. The chain joins TRBV28 to TRBJ2-7, with 11 bases that match TRBD1. The V and J ends lost 3 bases and 4 bases, in that order; junction bases with no gene match: 11. The V gene's germline CDR1 is MDHEN and CDR2 SYDVKM. This CDR3 has 17 residues.

The chain employs TRBV30 and TRBJ1-1; the D gene is possibly TRBD1 (6 bases). This CDR3 contains 13 residues. The germline V gene encodes CDR1 GTSNPN and CDR2 SVGIG (reference sequence). With 4 bases removed from V and 4 bases from J, the gap between germline ends came to 13 bases. This CDR3 is CAWNLQGLTEAFF. Here the CDR3 DNA reads TGTGCCTGGAACTTACAGGGTCTCACTGAAGCTTTCTTT. The full variable domain, its missing parts supplied by reference TRBV30 and TRBJ1-1, is SQTIHQWPATLVQPVGSPLSLECTVEGTSNPNLYWYRQAAGRGLQLLFYSVGIGQISSEVPQNLSASRPQDRQFILSSKKLLLSDSGFYLCAWNLQGLTEAFFGQGTRLTVV.

The chain joins TRBV29-1 to TRBJ2-7; TRBD2 agrees at 12 bases. The CDR3 loop spans 15 amino acids. With 3 bases clipped from V and 3 bases from J, the junction kept 6 bases outside the gene matches. In germline, CDR1 is SQVTM, CDR2 ANQGSEA. The CDR3 nucleotides are TGCAGCGTTGATGCGACTAGCGGGAGTTTCTACGAGCAGTACTTC. Translation: CSVDATSGSFYEQYF.

This clone was seen a few times. The V call is TRBV12-5, the J call TRBJ2-7, with 8 bases aligning to TRBD1. Germline CDR1 reads LGHNT; CDR2 reads FRNRAP. V lost 1 base, J lost 5 bases, and 4 bases stayed unmatched. This CDR3 comprises 14 residues. The CDR3 region is CASGLGTGSHEQYF. Written as DNA, the CDR3 is TGTGCTAGTGGTTTGGGGACAGGGAGCCACGAGCAGTACTTC. The full variable domain, completed using reference TRBV12-5 and TRBJ2-7, is DARVTQTPRHKVTEMGQEVTMRCQPILGHNTVFWYRQTMMQGLELLAYFRNRAPLDDSGMPKDRFSAEMPDATLATLKIQPSEPRDSAVYFCASGLGTGSHEQYFGPGTRLTVT.

This clone occurred a few times. The chain has TRBV19 and TRBJ2-6; 8 bases fit TRBD1. Germline CDR1 is LNHDA and CDR2 is SQIVND (reference sequence). The CDR3 is made up of 16 amino acids. V shed 8 bases and J 0 bases; nucleotides not matched to a gene: 6. CDR3: CASGQGALSGANVLTF. The CDR3 DNA reads TGTGCCAGTGGGCAGGGGGCCCTCTCTGGGGCCAACGTCCTGACTTTC.

The chain carries TRBV6-5 and TRBJ1-1, with D possibly TRBD1 on 5 matching bases. Per germline, CDR1 MNHEY and CDR2 SVGAGI. Trimming shortened V by 4 bases and J by 7 bases, and 10 bases separated the two germline ends. The length of the CDR3 is 12 residues. The CDR3 is CASSFRQSEAFF. CDR3 DNA sequence: TGTGCCAGCAGTTTTCGACAGAGTGAAGCTTTCTTT.

V usage is TRBV7-2 and J usage is TRBJ2-5; 10 bases are shared with TRBD2. Trimming took 0 bases from V and 1 from J; bases not matched to a gene: 2. The CDR3 is made up of 16 amino acids. The germline gives CDR1 SGHTA, CDR2 FQGNSA. CDR3 nucleotide sequence: TGTGCCAGCAGCTTAGCGGGACTAGCGTCCCAAGAGACCCAGTACTTC. It is translated as CASSLAGLASQETQYF. Full variable domain (remainder filled in from reference TRBV7-2 and TRBJ2-5): GAGVSQSPSNKVTEKGKDVELRCDPISGHTALYWYRQSLGQGLEFLIYFQGNSAPDKSGLPSDRFSAERTGGSVSTLTIQRTQQEDSAVYLCASSLAGLASQETQYFGPGTRLLVL.

This clone occurred once. The gene calls are TRBV7-3 and TRBJ2-2; the D gene is possibly TRBD1 (5 bases). This CDR3 region has 15 residues. Germline CDR1 reads SGHTA; CDR2 reads FQGTGA. V dropped 1 base and J dropped 4 bases, with 10 bases sitting between them. Here the CDR3 DNA reads TGTGCCAGCAGCTTAAAGGGGCCCAGCACCGGGGAGCTGTTTTTT. It is translated as CASSLKGPSTGELFF.

This chain connects TRBV4-2 to TRBJ2-1, with 8 nucleotides matching TRBD2. Germline V gives CDR1 LGHNA, CDR2 YNFKEQ. The CDR3 consists of 13 residues. Unmatched junction bases numbered 10, after V lost 6 bases and J lost 12 bases. As DNA, the CDR3 is TGTGCCAGCAGTACCTACGGGAGGGTCACGCAGTTCTTC. Its translation: CASSTYGRVTQFF.

The chain joins TRBV19 to TRBJ2-6; possibly TRBD1 for D (7 bases). CDR3 length: 14 amino acids. Germline assignment: CDR1 LNHDA and CDR2 SQIVND (reference sequence). V dropped 7 bases and J dropped 8 bases, with 15 bases sitting between them. The CDR3 sequence is CASKRAGGTNVLTF. The CDR3 DNA follows: TGTGCCAGTAAAAGGGCAGGGGGGACCAACGTCCTGACTTTC.

The rearrangement uses TRBV19 and TRBJ1-2, with D hard to call. Germline CDR1 reads LNHDA; CDR2 reads SQIVND (reference sequence). V was trimmed by 0 bases and J by 8 bases, leaving 7 bases between them. The CDR3 consists of 12 residues. The DNA for the CDR3 is TGTGCCAGTAGTATAGAGCCGGGAGGCTACACCTTC. It yields the protein CASSIEPGGYTF.

V and J are TRBV19 and TRBJ1-2; D ambiguous. V was pared by 1 base and J by 4 bases, with 4 bases between. The CDR3 sequence is 12 residues long. CDR1 is LNHDA and CDR2 is SQIVND in the germline V gene (reference sequence). The CDR3 sequence is CASSIVSYGYTF. CDR3 sequence (DNA): TGTGCCAGTAGTATAGTGAGCTATGGCTACACCTTC.

The V gene is TRBV7-9, the J gene TRBJ2-7, with 11 positions matching TRBD2. The trim removed 3 bases at V and 2 bases at J, leaving 6 bases unmatched. The CDR3 spans 16 residues. Germline V gene lookup returns CDR1 SEHNR and CDR2 FQNEAQ (reference sequence). In DNA, the CDR3 is TGTGCCAGCAGCTTCGCTAGCGGGGGGCCGCCCTACGAGCAGTACTTC. It encodes CASSFASGGPPYEQYF.

This clone was counted once. The chain employs TRBV23-1 and TRBJ2-7; no reliable D call. TRBV23-1 is given ORF status, its function remaining uncertain. The CDR3 extends over 16 amino acids. The germline V and J ends were trimmed by 0 bases and 6 bases, with 18 bases remaining between them. CDR3 coding DNA: TGCGCCAGCAGTCAATCGACTGGCGCGGATATCGGCGAGCAGTACTTC. This codes for CASSQSTGADIGEQYF.

The chain has TRBV5-1 and TRBJ2-7; 9 positions match TRBD2. V was pared by 4 bases and J by 3 bases, with 5 bases of the junction left unmatched. The CDR3 covers 14 residues. The germline V gene has CDR1 SGHRS and CDR2 YFSETQ. For the CDR3, the DNA is TGCGCCAGCAGCGCCGGACTAGCGAACTACGAGCAGTACTTC. It specifies CASSAGLANYEQYF.

The J gene is TRBJ2-7, the V gene TRBV5-1, with D unclear. The CDR3 runs 13 residues. Trimming took 0 bases from V and 3 from J, leaving 7 bases between them. Germline values: CDR1 SGHRS, CDR2 YFSETQ. CDR3 in DNA: TGCGCCAGCAGCTTGGGTTCCTTCTACGAGCAGTACTTC. Protein sequence: CASSLGSFYEQYF.

CDR3 loop: CASSKRRRGENYGYTF. CDR3 sequence (DNA): TGTGCCAGCAGCAAACGGCGACGAGGAGAAAACTATGGCTACACCTTC. The genes are TRBV21-1 and TRBJ1-2. TRBV21-1 is termed a pseudogene. The CDR3 length is 16 residues.

This rearrangement joins TRBV30 to TRBJ1-2; perhaps TRBD1 as D (6 bases). Per the germline V gene, CDR1 is GTSNPN and CDR2 is SVGIG (reference sequence). The CDR3 runs 15 residues. Trimming left V 8 bases short and J 3 bases short, with 22 bases between. The DNA of the CDR3 is TGTGCCACACACCACAGGGAAGAGGGGTACTATGGCTACACCTTC. This gives the protein CATHHREEGYYGYTF.

This chain links TRBV4-2 with TRBJ1-1, with D hard to call. Germline CDR1 reads LGHNA; CDR2 reads YNFKEQ. V was trimmed by 2 bases and J by 5 bases, leaving 9 bases between them. This CDR3 is 13 amino acids long. In DNA, the CDR3 is TGTGCCAGCAGCCAATTGACATCAACTGAAGCTTTCTTT. It is translated as CASSQLTSTEAFF.

The chain carries TRBV7-9 and TRBJ1-2; the D gene is possibly TRBD1 (6 bases). CDR3 size: 13 residues. Per the germline V gene, CDR1 is SEHNR and CDR2 is FQNEAQ (reference sequence). V lost 5 bases and J lost 5, with 12 bases in between. The CDR3, as DNA: TGTGCCAGCAGCCGTTCCCAGGGGTATGGCTACACCTTC. Its protein is CASSRSQGYGYTF.

This chain links TRBV10-3 with TRBJ2-3; 16 bases are a match to TRBD2. Germline lookup yields CDR1 ENHRY and CDR2 SYGVKD. The CDR3 extends over 20 amino acids. The trim removed 3 bases at V and 4 bases at J, leaving 13 bases unmatched. The CDR3 region is CAISDTGTSGRADSPDTQYF. CDR3 DNA sequence: TGTGCCATCAGTGATACCGGGACTAGCGGGAGGGCAGATTCTCCAGATACGCAGTATTTT.

Remarks on this clone: The sample carries other DNA sequences with the same CDR3. The rearrangement uses TRBV18 and TRBJ1-3; 8 bases align to TRBD1. Germline V gene lookup returns CDR1 KGHSH and CDR2 LQKENI. This CDR3 contains 14 residues. The ends lost 6 bases at V and 2 bases at J; junction bases unmatched: 3. The CDR3 spells CASSPTGAGNTIYF. CDR3 DNA sequence: TGTGCCAGCTCCCCGACAGGGGCTGGAAACACCATATATTTT.

The rearrangement uses TRBV14 and TRBJ2-3; 9 positions agree with TRBD2. CDR3 length equals 17 residues. V lost 4 bases to trimming and J lost 5 bases; unmatched junction nucleotides: 13. In germline, CDR1 is SGHDN, CDR2 FVKESK. The CDR3 region has the DNA TGTGCCAGCAGCCGAAGCTGGGGCGGGGGGGCGAGAGATACGCAGTATTTT. It is translated as CASSRSWGGGARDTQYF. Complete variable domain (other parts from reference TRBV14 and TRBJ2-3): EAGVTQFPSHSVIEKGQTVTLRCDPISGHDNLYWYRRVMGKEIKFLLHFVKESKQDESGMPNNRFLAERTGGTYSTLKVQPAELEDSGVYFCASSRSWGGGARDTQYFGPGTRLTVL.